This TCR beta chain is drawn from a study of circulating and synovial CD4+ cells in juvenile arthritis. Regarding the study as a whole: Bulk blood CD4 repertoires were more diverse than these.

On this clone itself: Its antigen is not known.

Produced via immunoSEQ multiplex PCR; TCRdb's table is partial and in-frame only. This sample has some 33,000 clones, with about 94% found just once. From germline, CDR1 is LNHDA and CDR2 SQIVND (reference sequence). Trimming left V 3 bases short and J 6 bases short, with 14 bases between. The CDR3 is 14 amino acids. The specimen was CD4+ T cells from blood. The TCR was taken from a human donor with juvenile idiopathic arthritis. The chain combines TRBV19 with TRBJ1-1; tentative D call: TRBD1 (6 bases). The CDR3 region is CASSMVQGWAEAFF. The CDR3 nucleotides read TGTGCCAGTAGTATGGTACAGGGCTGGGCTGAAGCTTTCTTT.